What follows is one TCR beta chain and its context. Its antigen remains unidentified. This sample is drawn from a study of cytomegalovirus exposure and HLA in healthy donors. Study background: Earlier work reported 95 million to 130 million unique TCR beta sequences from 180 million or so T cells.

Use of 60 Vbeta and 13 Jbeta primers characterized the PCR. Here immunoSEQ multiplex PCR was the method, and the copy in TCRdb shows in-frame clones only, minus some. The sample includes around 160,000 clones, around 75% of them seen just once. General study findings and limits: In a later analysis, HLA-associated TCR beta chains were more clonally expanded than equally common others.

The CDR3 is made up of 14 amino acids. Per the germline V gene, CDR1 is SQVTM and CDR2 is ANQGSEA. This rearrangement joins TRBV29-1 to TRBJ2-6; 10 bases map to TRBD1. The clonotype was recovered from a woman between 18 and 29 years old in good health and CMV-seronegative. Sequencing was performed on PBMCs. The CDR3 spells CRGTGVPGANVLTF. The CDR3 DNA is TGCCGGGGGACAGGGGTGCCTGGGGCCAACGTCCTGACTTTC.